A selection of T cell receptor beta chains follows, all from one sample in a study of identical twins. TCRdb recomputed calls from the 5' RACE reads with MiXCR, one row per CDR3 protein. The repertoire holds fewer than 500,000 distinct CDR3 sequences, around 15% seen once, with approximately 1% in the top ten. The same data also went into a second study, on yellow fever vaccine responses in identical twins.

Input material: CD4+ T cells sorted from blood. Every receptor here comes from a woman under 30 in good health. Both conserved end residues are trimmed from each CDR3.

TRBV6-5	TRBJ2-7	ASSYSILTGGEQY
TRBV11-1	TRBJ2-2	ASSLGLAGGPYTGELF
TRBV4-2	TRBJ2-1	ATSDSSSYNEQF
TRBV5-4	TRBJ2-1	ASSVLDHHNEQF
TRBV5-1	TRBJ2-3	ASSIQGPPLVTDTQY
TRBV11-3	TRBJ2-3	ASSRQGISTQY
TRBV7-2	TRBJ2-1	ASSLWGKRELDEQF
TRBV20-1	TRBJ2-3	SARDGALASSTDTQY
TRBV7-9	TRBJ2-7	ASSRDGPYEQY
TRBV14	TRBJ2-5	ASSQASETQY
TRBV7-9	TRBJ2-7	ASSLAGTSANEQY
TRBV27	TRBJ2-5	ASKGLRVQETQY
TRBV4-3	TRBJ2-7	ASSQDPYNPRESYEQY
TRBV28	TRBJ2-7	ASRAGGGLYEQY
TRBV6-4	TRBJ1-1	ASSEQANTEAF
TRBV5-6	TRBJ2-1	ASSLGLAGLYNEQF